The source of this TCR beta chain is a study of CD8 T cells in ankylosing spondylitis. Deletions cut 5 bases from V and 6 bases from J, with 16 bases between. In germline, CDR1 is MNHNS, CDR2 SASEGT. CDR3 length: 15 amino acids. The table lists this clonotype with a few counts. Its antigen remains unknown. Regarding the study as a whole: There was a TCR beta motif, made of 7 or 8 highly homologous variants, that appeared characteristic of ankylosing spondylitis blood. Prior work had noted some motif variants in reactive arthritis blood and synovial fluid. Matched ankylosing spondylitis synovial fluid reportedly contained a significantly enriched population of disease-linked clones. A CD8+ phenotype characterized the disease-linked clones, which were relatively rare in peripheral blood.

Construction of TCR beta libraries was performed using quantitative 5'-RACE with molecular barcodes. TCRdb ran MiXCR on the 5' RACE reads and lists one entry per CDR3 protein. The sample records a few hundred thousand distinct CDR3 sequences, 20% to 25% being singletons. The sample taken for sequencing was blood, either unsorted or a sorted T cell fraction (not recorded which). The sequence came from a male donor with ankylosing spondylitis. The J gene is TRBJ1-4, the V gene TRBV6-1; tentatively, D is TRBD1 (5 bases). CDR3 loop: CASSPPGLRDEKLFF. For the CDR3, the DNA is TGTGCCAGCAGTCCCCCGGGACTTAGGGATGAAAAACTGTTTTTT.